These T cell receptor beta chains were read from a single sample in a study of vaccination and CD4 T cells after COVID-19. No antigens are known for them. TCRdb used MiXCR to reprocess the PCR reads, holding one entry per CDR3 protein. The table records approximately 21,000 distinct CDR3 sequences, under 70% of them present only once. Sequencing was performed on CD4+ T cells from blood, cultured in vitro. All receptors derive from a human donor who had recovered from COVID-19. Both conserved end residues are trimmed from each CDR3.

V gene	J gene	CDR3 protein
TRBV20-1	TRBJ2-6	SARGSGANVLT
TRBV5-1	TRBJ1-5	ASSLDTNQPQH
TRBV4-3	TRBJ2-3	ASSQRRGGRRMLVGITDTQY
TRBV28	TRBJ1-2	ASSLSGTGVGGYT
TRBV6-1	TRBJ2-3	ASSLGGISDTQY
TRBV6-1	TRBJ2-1	AGGPSGKGNEQF
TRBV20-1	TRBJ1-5	SARVRGSSNQPQH
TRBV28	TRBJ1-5	ASTPGGRARQPQH
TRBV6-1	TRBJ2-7	ASNRGQGYEQY
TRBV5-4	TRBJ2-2	ASSSIAGVNTGELF
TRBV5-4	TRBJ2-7	ASSRTSGGPPYEQY
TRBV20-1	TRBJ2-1	SARDRRLAGDEQF
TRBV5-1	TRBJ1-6	ASSLSVGGNSPLH
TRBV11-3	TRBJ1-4	ASSLRTGRNEKLF
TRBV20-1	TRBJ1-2	SAPIYTGPSLYGYT
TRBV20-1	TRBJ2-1	SARSRDRGRNEQF
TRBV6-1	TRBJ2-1	ASSPGTPPPF
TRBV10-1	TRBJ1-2	ASSVDSYGYT
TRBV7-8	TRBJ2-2	ASRWDRVTGELF
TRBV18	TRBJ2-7	ASSFGLAPPEEQY
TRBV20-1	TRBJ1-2	SAPLVRGRITSYGYT
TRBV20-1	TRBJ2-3	SARDPGTGRDTQY
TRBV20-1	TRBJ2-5	SANSQGIKTQY
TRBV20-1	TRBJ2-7	SARDLGGTGMIQIYEQY
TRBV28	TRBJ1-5	ASSLGGRGPINQPQH
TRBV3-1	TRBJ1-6	ASSFGQGSSPLH
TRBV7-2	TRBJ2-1	ASSLRDGDGGF
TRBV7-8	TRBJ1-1	ASSPGTGGMNTEAF
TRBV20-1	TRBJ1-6	SARDRQLPNSPLH
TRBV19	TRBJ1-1	ASGRGQDMNTEAF
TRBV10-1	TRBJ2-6	ASSATGANVLT
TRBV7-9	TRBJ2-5	ASSLAGVFLETQY
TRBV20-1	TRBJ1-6	SAREGGSYNSPLH
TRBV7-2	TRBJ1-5	ASSVQASGQPQH
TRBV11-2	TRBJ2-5	ASSLVNGGAGLTQY
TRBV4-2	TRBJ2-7	ASSRLLQGYEQY
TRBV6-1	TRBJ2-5	ASRDIGRGQETQY
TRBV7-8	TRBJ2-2	ASSSGQGHGTGELF
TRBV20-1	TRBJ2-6	SARDDRVFTGANVLT